This is a list of T cell receptor beta chains from one sample in a study of T cell changes during pregnancy in multiple sclerosis. This table comes from immunoSEQ multiplex PCR, and its TCRdb copy is limited to in-frame clones, with some not included. The table lists over 55,000 clones, approximately 90% of them singletons. Here the sequenced sample was peripheral blood, taken in the first trimester of pregnancy. These receptors all come from a female donor with multiple sclerosis, enrolled in a pregnancy study. Each CDR3 is given with its conserved first and last residue. Each record gives: J gene, D gene, clone size, CDR3 length, V gene, CDR3 protein, CDR3 DNA. A D gene is named only where the DNA matches it firmly. Some rows mark clone size as missing; the rest say once, few, many or name a class of expanded clone.

TRBJ2-1,TRBD2,.,15,TRBV7-9,CASSPGLADYNEQFF,TGTGCCAGCAGCCCAGGACTAGCGGATTACAATGAGCAGTTCTTC
TRBJ1-4,TRBD1,.,14,TRBV5-1,CASSLGQGSEKLFF,TGCGCCAGCAGCTTAGGACAGGGCTCAGAAAAACTGTTTTTT
TRBJ1-2,TRBD1,medium-sized,14,TRBV15,CATSYRTGEEGYTF,TGTGCCACCAGCTACAGGACAGGGGAGGAAGGCTACACCTTC
TRBJ1-1,TRBD1,.,13,TRBV6-1,CASRDRGNTEAFF,TGTGCCAGCAGAGACAGGGGAAACACTGAAGCTTTCTTT
TRBJ1-2,.,.,13,TRBV11-2,CASSLAGTPIHTF,TGTGCCAGCAGCTTAGCTGGGACACCTATACACACCTTC
TRBJ1-2,TRBD1,once,15,TRBV2,CASSEEGATNYGYTF,TGTGCCAGCAGTGAGGAGGGGGCAACTAACTATGGCTACACCTTC
TRBJ1-6,.,.,15,TRBV19,CASGTTGTLESPLHF,TGTGCCAGTGGGACAACCGGGACATTAGAGTCACCCCTCCACTTT
TRBJ2-7,.,.,16,TRBV4-1,CASSQDLRHRSYEQYF,TGCGCCAGCAGCCAAGATTTAAGACACCGCTCCTACGAGCAGTACTTC
TRBJ2-1,TRBD2,.,16,TRBV9,CASSATSGGGDNEQFF,TGTGCCAGCAGCGCAACTTCGGGGGGGGGAGACAATGAGCAGTTCTTC
TRBJ1-5,TRBD1,.,17,TRBV7-7,CASSWSKQGAGNQPQHF,TGTGCCAGCAGCTGGTCGAAACAGGGGGCCGGCAATCAGCCCCAGCATTTT
TRBJ1-1,.,.,13,TRBV19,CASRSRQNTEAFF,TGTGCCAGTAGGAGCAGACAGAACACTGAAGCTTTCTTT
TRBJ1-1,.,once,14,TRBV13,CASRPGQRNTEAFF,TGTGCCAGCAGACCCGGACAGAGGAACACTGAAGCTTTCTTT
TRBJ2-7,.,.,15,TRBV7-3,CASSSLTGRTYEQYF,TGTGCCAGCAGCTCCCTAACAGGAAGGACCTACGAGCAGTACTTC
TRBJ2-7,TRBD2,.,19,TRBV14,CASSQVTGSLREWPYEQYF,TGTGCCAGCAGCCAAGTTACAGGCTCGTTGCGGGAGTGGCCCTACGAGCAGTACTTC
TRBJ1-1,.,medium-sized,19,TRBV4-1,CASSNTGTPILGSNTEAFF,TGCGCCAGCAGCAACACCGGGACACCCATTTTGGGGAGCAACACTGAAGCTTTCTTT
TRBJ2-1,.,few,17,TRBV5-1,CASGPGAGGAIYNEQFF,TGCGCCAGCGGCCCCGGAGCCGGCGGGGCAATCTACAATGAGCAGTTCTTC
TRBJ2-5,.,.,13,TRBV7-3,CASSSGLQETQYF,TGTGCCAGCAGCTCGGGTCTTCAAGAGACCCAGTACTTC
TRBJ2-1,TRBD2,.,16,TRBV19,CASSTRLAHSYNEQFF,TGTGCCAGTAGTACCCGACTAGCTCACTCCTACAATGAGCAGTTCTTC
TRBJ2-4,TRBD1,many,18,TRBV23-1,CASSQSGTGGPAKNIQYF,TGCGCCAGCAGTCAATCAGGGACAGGGGGACCAGCCAAAAACATTCAGTACTTC
TRBJ2-7,.,.,15,TRBV10-3,CAISYLSDSSYEQYF,TGTGCCATCAGTTACTTGTCTGATAGCTCCTACGAGCAGTACTTC
TRBJ2-1,.,once,15,TRBV2,CASSVDFSSYNEQFF,TGTGCCAGCAGTGTGGACTTCAGCTCCTACAATGAGCAGTTCTTC
TRBJ2-7,.,.,13,TRBV5-1,CASSLSASYEQYF,TGCGCCAGCAGCTTGAGCGCCTCCTACGAGCAGTACTTC
TRBJ1-3,.,.,15,TRBV6-4,CASSATAGAGNTIYF,TGTGCCAGCAGTGCTACAGCAGGGGCTGGAAACACCATATATTTT
TRBJ2-7,.,.,15,TRBV19,CASSMPRQGGSEQYF,TGTGCCAGTAGTATGCCCAGACAGGGAGGTAGCGAGCAGTACTTC
TRBJ1-1,.,.,15,TRBV7-2,CASSYLSGVSTEAFF,TGTGCCAGCAGCTACTTGTCGGGGGTGAGCACTGAAGCTTTCTTT
TRBJ2-7,.,.,14,TRBV7-2,CASSFKGGAGEQYF,TGTGCCAGCAGCTTCAAAGGGGGGGCAGGGGAGCAGTACTTC
TRBJ1-6,TRBD1,.,16,TRBV30,CAWRERPGTASSPLHF,TGTGCCTGGAGGGAGAGACCCGGGACAGCTAGTTCACCCCTCCACTTT
TRBJ1-1,.,.,13,TRBV19,CASSQKMNTEAFF,TGTGCCAGTAGCCAGAAGATGAACACTGAAGCTTTCTTT
TRBJ1-4,.,.,15,TRBV9,CASSLGPGQNEKLFF,TGTGCCAGCAGTCTCGGACCGGGACAAAATGAAAAACTGTTTTTT
TRBJ1-3,TRBD1,.,16,TRBV25-1,CASSPPTGVFGNTIYF,TGTGCCAGCAGTCCTCCGACAGGGGTCTTTGGAAACACCATATATTTT
TRBJ2-1,TRBD2,.,16,TRBV6-6,CASSYSPAGGVLEQFF,TGTGCCAGCAGTTACTCACCGGCGGGAGGGGTGCTTGAGCAGTTCTTC
TRBJ2-2,.,.,15,TRBV6-6,CASSYFAANTGELFF,TGTGCCAGCAGTTACTTCGCAGCGAACACCGGGGAGCTGTTTTTT
TRBJ2-7,.,.,12,TRBV6-1,CASSTDSYEQYF,TGTGCCAGCAGTACAGATTCCTACGAGCAGTACTTC
TRBJ1-6,.,.,18,TRBV7-9,CASSRRAFGGYFNSPLHF,TGTGCCAGCAGCCGGCGGGCGTTTGGTGGATACTTTAATTCACCCCTCCACTTT
TRBJ2-7,.,few,16,TRBV7-9,CASSSGKLAPGYEQYF,TGTGCCAGCAGCTCTGGAAAGCTAGCGCCGGGCTACGAGCAGTACTTC
TRBJ2-6,TRBD2,.,18,TRBV18,CASSPQPGGSPGANVLTF,TGTGCCAGCTCACCTCAACCGGGGGGTTCCCCTGGGGCCAACGTCCTGACTTTC
TRBJ1-6,.,.,15,TRBV6-1,CASHGGGVTSSPLHF,TGTGCCAGCCACGGCGGCGGGGTCACGAGTTCACCCCTCCACTTT
TRBJ2-5,.,.,14,TRBV9,CASSESGRQETQYF,TGTGCCAGCAGCGAGAGCGGTAGACAAGAGACCCAGTACTTC
TRBJ2-5,TRBD2,.,18,TRBV5-1,CASSLAGGLAGAYETQYF,TGCGCCAGCAGCTTGGCGGGAGGGCTAGCGGGAGCGTATGAGACCCAGTACTTC
TRBJ2-7,.,once,12,TRBV7-9,CASSLAFVEQYF,TGTGCCAGCAGCTTAGCTTTCGTCGAGCAGTACTTC